A single sample is the source of the 26 T cell receptor beta chains below, sequenced in a study of vaccination and CD4 T cells after COVID-19. Cultured CD4+ T-cell DNA underwent Oncomine TCR Beta short-read sequencing. Each CDR3 protein is one row after TCRdb ran MiXCR on the PCR reads. The table has some 14,000 distinct CDR3 sequences, 56% seen once. No antigen is known for these receptors. Specified treatment: roughly 10-day PBMC culture with coronavirus spike peptide pools or control peptides (ViraFEST assay). Sequences were obtained from CD4+ T cells from blood, cultured in vitro. Receptors were obtained from a human donor who had recovered from COVID-19.

There are a few counts of this clonotype. Because the CDR3's place on the DNA is in doubt, the DNA is left out and the CDR3 is given as listed by TCRdb. The chain couples TRBV7-5 to TRBJ2-1; the table's D gene call, TRBD1, was not cross checked with the DNA. TRBV7-5 is a recognized pseudogene. Counting both end residues, the CDR3 totals 19 amino acids. The CDR3 sequence: CISVSEAPSPPGPGNEQFF.

The gene calls are TRBV5-1 and TRBJ1-3; 7 bases map to TRBD1. Trimming took 0 bases from V and 4 from J; bases not matched to a gene: 4. Germline V gene data show CDR1 as SGHRS and CDR2 as YFSETQ. The CDR3 totals 15 residues. The DNA of the CDR3 is TGCGCCAGCAGCTTGGGAGACAGGGCCGGAAACACCATATATTTT. Protein sequence: CASSLGDRAGNTIYF.

The V and J genes are TRBV18 and TRBJ1-6, with a weak D call TRBD1 (6 bases). CDR3 length: 13 amino acids. V lost 6 bases and J 8 bases, leaving 11 bases between the germline ends. The germline gives CDR1 KGHSH, CDR2 LQKENI. CDR3 bases: TGTGCCAGCTCCGGGGGGCAAGATTCACCCCTCCACTTT. Protein product: CASSGGQDSPLHF.

The chain couples TRBV11-2 to TRBJ2-5; TRBD2 matches at 8 bases. The CDR3 totals 17 residues. The germline gives CDR1 SGHAT, CDR2 FQNNGV. With 5 bases clipped from V and 2 bases from J, the junction kept 13 bases outside the gene matches. CDR3 sequence: CASSLRGVSVLQETQYF. The DNA of the CDR3 is TGTGCCAGCAGCCTGCGGGGGGTTAGTGTTCTACAAGAGACCCAGTACTTC.

Only one count was recorded for this clonotype. The chain combines TRBV21-1 with TRBJ2-3; no DNA check was done on the table's D call, TRBD1. TRBV21-1 is assigned pseudogene status. The CDR3 spans 18 residues. The CDR3: CASSKDGGRKAGTDTQYF. CDR3 nucleotide sequence: TGTGCCAGCAGCAAAGATGGGGGGAGAAAAGCAGGCACAGATACGCAGTATTTT.

The J gene is TRBJ2-7, the V gene TRBV6-5; 9 nucleotides agree with TRBD2. V lost 0 bases and J lost 2; bases outside the gene matches: 5. The germline V gene has CDR1 MNHEY and CDR2 SVGAGI. The CDR3 has 16 residues. The chain's CDR3 is CASSYSRLAGTYEQYF. CDR3 bases: TGTGCCAGCAGTTACTCGAGGCTAGCGGGGACCTACGAGCAGTACTTC.

This chain connects TRBV7-9 to TRBJ2-2; perhaps TRBD2 as D (6 bases). Germline V CDR1 and CDR2: SEHNR, FQNEAQ (reference sequence). CDR3 length: 15 residues. The V gene lost 4 bases and the J gene lost 4 bases, with 13 bases spanning the gap. The CDR3 DNA reads TGTGCCAGCAGCTCCGGCGGGAAGGGCACCGGGGAGCTGTTTTTT. It codes for CASSSGGKGTGELFF. Supplemented by reference TRBV7-9 and TRBJ2-2, the full variable domain reads DTGVSQNPRHKITKRGQNVTFRCDPISEHNRLYWYRQTLGQGPEFLTYFQNEAQLEKSRLLSDRFSAERPKGSFSTLEIQRTEQGDSAMYLCASSSGGKGTGELFFGEGSRLTVL.

This clonotype was counted a few times. V usage is TRBV7-9 and J usage is TRBJ2-5; 8 nucleotides match TRBD2. Germline V gene lookup returns CDR1 SEHNR and CDR2 FQNEAQ (reference sequence). V trimming: 3 bases; J trimming: 0 bases; junction bases outside the gene matches: 3. The CDR3 covers 15 residues. CDR3 loop: CASSFASGYQETQYF. As DNA, the CDR3 is TGTGCCAGCAGCTTTGCTAGCGGGTACCAAGAGACCCAGTACTTC. The full variable domain, in which reference TRBV7-9 and TRBJ2-5 provide the parts outside the CDR3, is DTGVSQNPRHKITKRGQNVTFRCDPISEHNRLYWYRQTLGQGPEFLTYFQNEAQLEKSRLLSDRFSAERPKGSFSTLEIQRTEQGDSAMYLCASSFASGYQETQYFGPGTRLLVL.

V is TRBV10-3 and J is TRBJ2-7; D may be TRBD2 (6 bases). Trimming cost V 11 bases and J 3 bases, with 14 bases left between them. The CDR3 is 12 residues long. CDR1 is ENHRY and CDR2 is SYGVKD in the germline V gene. The DNA for the CDR3 is TGTGCCGCGGAGGGGAGTAGCTACGAGCAGTACTTC. Its protein is CAAEGSSYEQYF.

The rearrangement links TRBV6-1 to TRBJ2-3; maybe TRBD1 (5 bases). Trimming left V 6 bases short and J 0 bases short, with 13 bases between. The CDR3 has 15 residues. Per the germline V gene, CDR1 is MNHNS and CDR2 is SASEGT. The CDR3: CASRLQATSTDTQYF. The DNA of the CDR3 is TGTGCCAGCAGACTACAGGCAACTAGCACAGATACGCAGTATTTT.

V and J are TRBV20-1 and TRBJ1-3; TRBD1 aligns across 7 bases. J gave up 0 bases and V 3 bases, and 5 bases lay outside the gene matches. The CDR3 extends over 15 amino acids. Germline loops: CDR1 DFQATT, CDR2 SNEGSKA (reference sequence). The CDR3 region has the DNA TGCAGTGCTAGGACAGGGTCCCCCTCTGGAAACACCATATATTTT. It is translated as CSARTGSPSGNTIYF.

This clonotype was seen a handful of times. The rearrangement links TRBV6-5 to TRBJ2-3; weak D call: TRBD2 (6 bases). Germline CDR1 is MNHEY and CDR2 is SVGAGI. The CDR3 is made up of 12 amino acids. V lost 2 bases and J lost 6, with 6 bases in between. CDR3 sequence reads: CASSYRGDTQYF. CDR3 sequence (DNA): TGTGCCAGCAGTTACCGGGGGGATACGCAGTATTTT.

A few counts support this clonotype. This chain joins TRBV2 and TRBJ1-5, with 8 bases identical to TRBD1. Germline trimming cut 4 bases from V and 6 bases from J; bases unmatched to any gene: 8. CDR1 is SNHLY and CDR2 is FYNNEI in the germline V gene. The CDR3 consists of 15 residues. DNA of the CDR3: TGTGCCAGCAGTGGGGAGACAGGGGTAACTCAGCCCCAGCATTTT. This gives the protein CASSGETGVTQPQHF.

V is TRBV5-5 and J is TRBJ1-2, with D uncertain. The germline V and J ends were trimmed by 4 bases and 4 bases, with 17 bases remaining between them. The CDR3 covers 15 residues. The germline CDR1 and CDR2 sequences are SGHKS and YYEKEE (reference sequence). The CDR3 reads CASSNGPRTFYGYTF. In DNA form, the CDR3 reads TGTGCCAGCAGCAACGGGCCGCGAACCTTCTATGGCTACACCTTC.

This clonotype was seen only a few times. A junction boundary mismatches the germline segment, possibly from a read error. The rearrangement joins TRBV2 to TRBJ1-2, with 8 positions matching TRBD1. Germline V gene sequence: CDR1 SNHLY, CDR2 FYNNEI. CDR3 size: 9 residues. Here the CDR3 reads CASRPGQVF. Written as DNA, the CDR3 is TGTGCCAGCCGGCCGGGACAGGTCTTC.

The rearrangement links TRBV5-4 to TRBJ1-1; 7 bases are a match to TRBD1. The CDR3 extends over 13 amino acids. Germline V gives CDR1 SGHNT, CDR2 YYREEE (reference sequence). Losses at the gene ends were 2 bases for V and 4 bases for J; bases not matched to a gene: 2. The CDR3 nucleotides are TGTGCCAGCAGCTTTGACAGGGCCACTGAAGCTTTCTTT. This gives the protein CASSFDRATEAFF.

This clonotype was counted a few times. The chain couples TRBV19 to TRBJ1-5; tentative D call: TRBD1 (5 bases). Trimming removed 4 bases from V and 7 bases from J, with 17 bases in between. Germline CDR1 is LNHDA and CDR2 is SQIVND (reference sequence). The CDR3 extends over 15 amino acids. The CDR3 spells CASSTGRTSGQPQHF. CDR3 in DNA: TGTGCCAGTAGTACGGGACGGACGTCAGGACAGCCCCAGCATTTT.

The J gene is TRBJ1-6, the V gene TRBV15; TRBD1 aligns across 9 bases. Germline values: CDR1 LNHNV, CDR2 YYDKDF (reference sequence). CDR3 length: 15 amino acids. V lost 3 bases, J lost 10 bases, and 7 bases stayed unmatched. CDR3 sequence: CATSRETGGTSPLHF. The CDR3 nucleotides read TGTGCCACCAGCAGGGAAACAGGGGGCACCTCACCCCTCCACTTT.

CDR3 DNA sequence: TGTGCCAGCTCATCGACTAGCGGGAACGAGCAGTTCTTC. As protein: CASSSTSGNEQFF. This rearrangement joins TRBV18 to TRBJ2-1, with TRBD2 identical over 11 bases. With 5 bases clipped from V and 10 bases from J, the junction kept 4 bases outside the gene matches. The length of the CDR3 is 13 residues. Germline values: CDR1 KGHSH, CDR2 LQKENI.

This rearrangement joins TRBV6-2 or TRBV6-3 to TRBJ2-1, with TRBD2 identical over 7 bases. The CDR3 has 12 residues. V dropped 1 base and J dropped 16; count of bases not matched to a gene: 7. Germline assignment: CDR1 MNHEY and CDR2 SVGEGT. The CDR3 protein is CASSYWDRGVFF. Here the CDR3 DNA reads TGTGCCAGCAGTTACTGGGACCGGGGGGTTTTCTTC.

This clonotype has a handful of counts. The CDR3 DNA is TGTGCCAGTACCCCGATTAATCCGGCCAATCAGCCCCAGCATTTT. Its translation is CASTPINPANQPQHF. The gene calls are TRBV19 and TRBJ1-5; D unclear. With 7 bases removed from V and 3 bases from J, the gap between germline ends came to 16 bases. CDR1 is LNHDA and CDR2 is SQIVND in the germline V gene (reference sequence). The CDR3 is made up of 15 amino acids.

This clonotype has more than one count but fewer than ten. The CDR3 is CASSSTGTDNSPLHF. CDR3 in DNA: TGTGCCAGCAGCTCGACCGGGACAGACAATTCACCCCTCCACTTT. The chain joins TRBV11-2 to TRBJ1-6, with 7 bases aligning to TRBD1. V was clipped by 4 bases and J by 7 bases; unmatched bases: 7. This CDR3 has 15 amino acids. Germline CDR1 SGHAT, CDR2 FQNNGV.

The chain links TRBV29-1 to TRBJ1-2, with TRBD1 as a possible D gene (5 bases). The CDR3 length is 17 residues. Trimming cost V 5 bases and J 1 base, with 23 bases left between them. Germline V gene data show CDR1 as SQVTM and CDR2 as ANQGSEA. In nucleotides, the CDR3 is TGCAGCGTTTATACTTCCGGGACCGCGAGGGATAACTATGGCTACACCTTC. Translation gives CSVYTSGTARDNYGYTF.

The chain is built from TRBV19 and TRBJ2-2; D is possibly TRBD1 or TRBD2 (6 bases each). CDR3 length equals 14 residues. Between the trimmed V and J ends, which lost 7 bases and 2 bases, there was a span of 11 bases. From germline, CDR1 is LNHDA and CDR2 SQIVND (reference sequence). The CDR3 reads CASNVGGNTGELFF. The CDR3 DNA reads as TGTGCCAGTAATGTGGGGGGCAACACCGGGGAGCTGTTTTTT. Supplemented by reference TRBV19 and TRBJ2-2, the full variable domain reads DGGITQSPKYLFRKEGQNVTLSCEQNLNHDAMYWYRQDPGQGLRLIYYSQIVNDFQKGDIAEGYSVSREKKESFPLTVTSAQKNPTAFYLCASNVGGNTGELFFGEGSRLTVL.

Only a few counts were recorded for this clonotype. The germline gene is not matched at one end of the junction; a read error may be the cause. The chain joins TRBV20-1 to TRBJ2-1; 8 bases are shared with TRBD2. The V gene's germline CDR1 is DFQATT and CDR2 SNEGSKA (reference sequence). CDR3 size: 14 residues. CDR3: CSAAPTSASNGQFF. CDR3 in DNA: TGCAGTGCTGCTCCGACTAGCGCTTCAAATGGGCAGTTCTTC.

This clonotype was detected only once. One end of the junction is discordant with germline, which a read error may explain. The chain links TRBV12-5 to TRBJ1-3; D is undetermined. This CDR3 is 14 amino acids long. The germline gives CDR1 LGHNT, CDR2 FRNRAP. The CDR3 coding sequence is TGTGCTAGTGGTTTGATTGGGAGCGGGCCTACCGAGGATTTT. The encoded protein is CASGLIGSGPTEDF.